This TCR beta chain came from a study of OX40 agonist ivuxolimab in advanced cancers. Across the study: Clinicians treated patients with ivuxolimab, an agonistic anti-OX40 (CD134) antibody.

Clones were read by immunoSEQ multiplex PCR, and TCRdb kept only the in-frame ones, dropping some. The profile covers tens of thousands of clones, with roughly 80% appearing a single time and less than 30% taken by the ten largest. The germline V gene has CDR1 MNHEY and CDR2 SVGAGI. The CDR3 contains 16 residues. The V and J ends lost 2 bases and 10 bases, in that order; junction bases with no gene match: 11. Sequencing was performed on CD4+ or CD8+ T cells sorted from blood, taken in a trial of the OX40 agonist ivuxolimab. This sequence joins TRBV6-5 and TRBJ2-1, with TRBD1 matching over 10 bases. This clonotype was obtained from an adult with an advanced solid tumor such as melanoma, head and neck, liver or kidney cancer. The CDR3 sequence: CASSYRGGTGEHEQFF. CDR3 in DNA: TGTGCCAGCAGTTACCGGGGGGGGACAGGGGAGCACGAGCAGTTCTTC.